This T cell receptor beta chain is from a study of cytomegalovirus exposure and HLA in healthy donors. About this clone: Its specificity is unknown.

Broader study findings: Rare sequences made up most TCRs, while some public TCRs were found in many donors. A previous analysis found most TCR beta V segments productive roughly 87% or roughly 30% of the time. In vitro work confirmed that three CMV-associated chains recognize CMV antigens.

Germline CDR1 SGHTA, CDR2 FQGNSA. Unmatched junction bases numbered 7, after V lost 1 base and J lost 5 bases. The CDR3 runs 16 residues. Primers: 60 Vbeta forward and 13 Jbeta reverse. Only in-frame clones appear in the TCRdb table, and some are missing; sequencing was by immunoSEQ multiplex PCR. Here the sample spans nearly 110,000 clones, 75% to 85% being singletons. Sequenced sample: PBMCs. The chain joins TRBV7-2 to TRBJ1-1; 10 bases are shared with TRBD1. The receptor was derived from a man aged 50 to 60 in good health and CMV-seronegative. The CDR3 protein is CASSLGTGGSFTEAFF. In DNA, the CDR3 is TGTGCCAGCAGCTTAGGGACAGGGGGAAGTTTTACTGAAGCTTTCTTT.